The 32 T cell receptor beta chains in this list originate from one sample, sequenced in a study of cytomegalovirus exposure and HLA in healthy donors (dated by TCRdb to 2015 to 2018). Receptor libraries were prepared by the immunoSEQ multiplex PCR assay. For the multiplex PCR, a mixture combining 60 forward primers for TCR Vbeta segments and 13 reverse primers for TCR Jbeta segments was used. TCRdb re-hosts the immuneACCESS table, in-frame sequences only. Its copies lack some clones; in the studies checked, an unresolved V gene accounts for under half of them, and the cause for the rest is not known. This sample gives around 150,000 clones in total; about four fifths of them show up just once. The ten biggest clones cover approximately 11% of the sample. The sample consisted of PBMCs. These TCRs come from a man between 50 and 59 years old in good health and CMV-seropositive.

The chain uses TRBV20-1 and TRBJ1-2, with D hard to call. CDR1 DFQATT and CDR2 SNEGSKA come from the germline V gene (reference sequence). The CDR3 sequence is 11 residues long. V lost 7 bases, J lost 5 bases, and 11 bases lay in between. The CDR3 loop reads CSVNPGYGYTF. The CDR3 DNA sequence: TGCAGTGTCAATCCCGGGTATGGCTACACCTTC.

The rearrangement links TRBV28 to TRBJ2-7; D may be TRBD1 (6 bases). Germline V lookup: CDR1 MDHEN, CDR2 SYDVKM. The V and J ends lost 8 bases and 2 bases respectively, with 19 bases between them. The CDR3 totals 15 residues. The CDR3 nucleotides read TGTGCCAGCGAGGGGTTAGGGACACCACCCTACGAGCAGTACTTC. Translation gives CASEGLGTPPYEQYF.

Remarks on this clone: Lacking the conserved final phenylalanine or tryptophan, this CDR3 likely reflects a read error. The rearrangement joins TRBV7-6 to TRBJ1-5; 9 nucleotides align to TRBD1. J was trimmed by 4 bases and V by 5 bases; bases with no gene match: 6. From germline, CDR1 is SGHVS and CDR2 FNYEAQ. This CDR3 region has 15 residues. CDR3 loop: CASSLLQGANQPQHS. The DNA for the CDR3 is TGTGCCAGCAGCCTATTACAGGGGGCAAATCAGCCCCAGCATTCT.

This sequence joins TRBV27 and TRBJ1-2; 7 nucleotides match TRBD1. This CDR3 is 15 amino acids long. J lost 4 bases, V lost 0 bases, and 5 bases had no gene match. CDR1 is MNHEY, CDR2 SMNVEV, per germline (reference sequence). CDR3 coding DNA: TGTGCCAGCAGTTTATCGACAGGGCCTATCTATGGCTACACCTTC. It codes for CASSLSTGPIYGYTF.

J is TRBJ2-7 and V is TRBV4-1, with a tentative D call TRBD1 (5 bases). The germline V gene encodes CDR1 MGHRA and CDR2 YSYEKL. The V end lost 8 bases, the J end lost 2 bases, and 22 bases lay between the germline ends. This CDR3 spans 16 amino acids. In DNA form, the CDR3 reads TGCGCCAGCTCCCCCCTGGGGCAGGAATTTCCCTACGAGCAGTACTTC. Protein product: CASSPLGQEFPYEQYF.

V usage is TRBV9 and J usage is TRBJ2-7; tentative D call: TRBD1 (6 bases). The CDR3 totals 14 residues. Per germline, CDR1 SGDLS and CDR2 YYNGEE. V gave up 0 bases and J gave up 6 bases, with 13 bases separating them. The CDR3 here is CASSVEGRGSEQYF. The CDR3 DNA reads TGTGCCAGCAGCGTAGAGGGTAGGGGGAGCGAGCAGTACTTC.

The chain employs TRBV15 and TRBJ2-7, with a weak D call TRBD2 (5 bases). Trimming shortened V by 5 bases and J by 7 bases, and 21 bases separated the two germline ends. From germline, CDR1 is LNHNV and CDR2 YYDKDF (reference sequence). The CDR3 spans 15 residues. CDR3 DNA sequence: TGTGCCACCAGCGCTCGGGATAACCCTTTGGGGGAGCAGTACTTC. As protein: CATSARDNPLGEQYF.

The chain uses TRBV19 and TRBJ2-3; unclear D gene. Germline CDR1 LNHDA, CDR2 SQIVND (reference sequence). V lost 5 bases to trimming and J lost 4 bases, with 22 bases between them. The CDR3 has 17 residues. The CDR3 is CASSAPSSVPSADTQYF. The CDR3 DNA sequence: TGTGCCAGTAGTGCCCCTTCTAGTGTTCCCAGCGCAGATACGCAGTATTTT.

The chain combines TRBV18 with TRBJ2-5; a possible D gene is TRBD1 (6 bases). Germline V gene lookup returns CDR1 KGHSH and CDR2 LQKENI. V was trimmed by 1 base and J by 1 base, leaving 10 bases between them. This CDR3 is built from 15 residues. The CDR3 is CASSPQNRVQETQYF. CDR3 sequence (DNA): TGTGCCAGCTCACCACAGAACAGGGTCCAAGAGACCCAGTACTTC.

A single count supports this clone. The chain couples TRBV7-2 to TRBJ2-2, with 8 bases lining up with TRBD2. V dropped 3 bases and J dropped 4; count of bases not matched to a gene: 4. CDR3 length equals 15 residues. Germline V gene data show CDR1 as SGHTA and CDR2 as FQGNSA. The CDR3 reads CASSFGLAGTGELFF. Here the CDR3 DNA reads TGTGCCAGCAGCTTCGGACTAGCTGGCACCGGGGAGCTGTTTTTT.

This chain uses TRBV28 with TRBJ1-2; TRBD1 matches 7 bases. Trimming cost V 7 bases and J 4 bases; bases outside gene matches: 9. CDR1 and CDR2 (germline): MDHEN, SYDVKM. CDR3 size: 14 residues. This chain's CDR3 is CASITSGTAYGYTF. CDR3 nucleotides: TGTGCCAGCATCACATCCGGGACAGCCTATGGCTACACCTTC.

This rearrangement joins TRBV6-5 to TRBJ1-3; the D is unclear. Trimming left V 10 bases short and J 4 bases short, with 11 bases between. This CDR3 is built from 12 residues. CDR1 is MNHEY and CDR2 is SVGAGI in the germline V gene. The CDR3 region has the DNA TGTGCCACCCTATCGACAGGAAACACCATATATTTT. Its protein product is CATLSTGNTIYF.

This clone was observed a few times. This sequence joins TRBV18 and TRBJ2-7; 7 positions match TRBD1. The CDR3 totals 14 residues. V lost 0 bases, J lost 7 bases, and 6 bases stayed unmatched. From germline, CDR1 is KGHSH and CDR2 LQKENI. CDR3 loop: CASSPPTGPGEQYF. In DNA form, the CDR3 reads TGTGCCAGCTCACCACCGACAGGGCCGGGTGAGCAGTACTTC.

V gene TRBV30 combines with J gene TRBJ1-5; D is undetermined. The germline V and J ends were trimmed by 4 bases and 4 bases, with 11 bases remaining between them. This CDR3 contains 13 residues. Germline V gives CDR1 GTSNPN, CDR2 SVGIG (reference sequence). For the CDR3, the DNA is TGTGCCTGGACCCTGGAGGGTAATCAGCCCCAGCATTTT. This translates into CAWTLEGNQPQHF.

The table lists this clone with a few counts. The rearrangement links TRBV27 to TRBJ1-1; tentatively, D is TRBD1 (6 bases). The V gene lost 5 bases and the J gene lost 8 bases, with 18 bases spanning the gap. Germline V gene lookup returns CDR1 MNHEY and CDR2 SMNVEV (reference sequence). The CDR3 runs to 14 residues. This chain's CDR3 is CASSPLHLGGEAFF. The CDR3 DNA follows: TGTGCCAGCAGTCCCCTCCATTTAGGGGGAGAAGCTTTCTTT.

The CDR3 spells CASSYSTGQNTGELFF. As DNA, the CDR3 is TGCGCCAGCAGCTATTCAACCGGACAGAACACCGGGGAGCTGTTTTTT. V usage is TRBV4-3 and J usage is TRBJ2-2; tentatively, D is TRBD1 (5 bases). This CDR3 comprises 16 residues. Germline V gives CDR1 LGHNA, CDR2 YSLEER. With 5 bases removed from V and 1 base from J, the gap between germline ends came to 14 bases.

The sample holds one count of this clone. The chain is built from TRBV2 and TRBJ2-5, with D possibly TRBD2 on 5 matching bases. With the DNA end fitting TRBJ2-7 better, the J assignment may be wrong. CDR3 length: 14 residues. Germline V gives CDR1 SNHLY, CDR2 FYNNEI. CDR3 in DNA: TGTGCCAGCAGCCGCTCGTCAGCGGCTTACGAGCAGTACTTC. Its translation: CASSRSSAAYEQYF.

This CDR3 is CASSLRTGANTGELFF. The CDR3, as DNA: TGTGCCAGCAGCCTCCGGACAGGGGCGAACACCGGGGAGCTGTTTTTT. The gene calls are TRBV11-3 and TRBJ2-2; 9 nucleotides align to TRBD1. V shed 5 bases and J 0 bases; nucleotides not matched to a gene: 4. The germline gives CDR1 SGHNT, CDR2 YENEEA. This CDR3 region has 16 residues.

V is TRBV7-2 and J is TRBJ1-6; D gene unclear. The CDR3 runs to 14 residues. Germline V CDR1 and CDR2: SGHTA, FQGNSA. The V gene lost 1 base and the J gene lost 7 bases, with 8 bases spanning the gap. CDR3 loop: CASSLESSNSPLHF. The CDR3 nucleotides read TGTGCCAGCAGCTTAGAATCCTCCAATTCACCCCTCCACTTT.

The CDR3 coding sequence is TGCGCCAGCAGTCTTCCGGGACAGGGGGCATCCGAGCAGTACTTC. It encodes CASSLPGQGASEQYF. This chain links TRBV4-1 with TRBJ2-7, with 12 bases lining up with TRBD1. The CDR3 totals 15 residues. V dropped 6 bases and J dropped 6; count of bases not matched to a gene: 9. Germline V gene lookup returns CDR1 MGHRA and CDR2 YSYEKL.

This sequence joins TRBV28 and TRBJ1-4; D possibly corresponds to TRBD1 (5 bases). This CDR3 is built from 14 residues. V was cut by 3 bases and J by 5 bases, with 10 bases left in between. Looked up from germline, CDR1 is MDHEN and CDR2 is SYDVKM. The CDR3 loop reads CASSFGGRNEKLFF. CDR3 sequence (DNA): TGTGCCAGCAGTTTCGGGGGAAGGAATGAAAAACTGTTTTTT.

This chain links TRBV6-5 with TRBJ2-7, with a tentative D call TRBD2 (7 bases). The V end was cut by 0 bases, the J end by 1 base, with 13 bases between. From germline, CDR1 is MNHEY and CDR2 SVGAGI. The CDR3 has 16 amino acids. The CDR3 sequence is CASSYSGGQRSYEQYF. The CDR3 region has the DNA TGTGCCAGCAGTTACTCCGGGGGGCAGCGTTCCTACGAGCAGTACTTC.

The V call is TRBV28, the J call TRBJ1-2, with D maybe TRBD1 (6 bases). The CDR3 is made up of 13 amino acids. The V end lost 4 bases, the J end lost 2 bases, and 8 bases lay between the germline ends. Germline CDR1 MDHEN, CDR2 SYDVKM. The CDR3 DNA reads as TGTGCCAGCAGTTCAACAGGGAACTATGGCTACACCTTC. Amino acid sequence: CASSSTGNYGYTF.

CDR3 sequence reads: CASSGGQGEYNEQFF. CDR3 DNA: TGTGCCAGCAGCGGGGGACAGGGAGAGTACAATGAGCAGTTCTTC. This chain links TRBV7-9 with TRBJ2-1; the match to TRBD1 covers 9 bases. J lost 4 bases, V lost 5 bases, and 6 bases had no gene match. The CDR3 loop spans 15 amino acids. Germline V gene sequence: CDR1 SEHNR, CDR2 FQNEAQ (reference sequence).

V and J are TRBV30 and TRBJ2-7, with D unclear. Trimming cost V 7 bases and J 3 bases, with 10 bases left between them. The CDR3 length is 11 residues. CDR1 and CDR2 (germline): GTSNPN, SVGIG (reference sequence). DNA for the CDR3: TGTGCCTCCCGGGTTAACTACGAGCAGTACTTC. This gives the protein CASRVNYEQYF. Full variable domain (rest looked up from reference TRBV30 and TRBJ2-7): SQTIHQWPATLVQPVGSPLSLECTVEGTSNPNLYWYRQAAGRGLQLLFYSVGIGQISSEVPQNLSASRPQDRQFILSSKKLLLSDSGFYLCASRVNYEQYFGPGTRLTVT.

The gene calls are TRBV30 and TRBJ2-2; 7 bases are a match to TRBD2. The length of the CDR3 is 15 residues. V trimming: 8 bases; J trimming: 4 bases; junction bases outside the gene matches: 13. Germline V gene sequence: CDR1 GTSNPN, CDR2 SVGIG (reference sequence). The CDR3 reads CAGVGGRVRTGELFF. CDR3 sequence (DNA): TGTGCCGGAGTGGGGGGGAGGGTACGCACCGGGGAGCTGTTTTTT.

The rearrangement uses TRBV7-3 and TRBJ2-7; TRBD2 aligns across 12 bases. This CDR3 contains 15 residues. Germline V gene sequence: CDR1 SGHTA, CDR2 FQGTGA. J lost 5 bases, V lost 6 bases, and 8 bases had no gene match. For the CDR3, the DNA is TGTGCCAGCAGTCCTGGACTAGCGGGAACCCACGAGCAGTACTTC. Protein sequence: CASSPGLAGTHEQYF. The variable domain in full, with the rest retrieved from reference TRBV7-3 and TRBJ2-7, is GAGVSQTPSNKVTEKGKYVELRCDPISGHTALYWYRQSLGQGPEFLIYFQGTGAADDSGLPNDRFFAVRPEGSVSTLKIQRTERGDSAVYLCASSPGLAGTHEQYFGPGTRLTVT.

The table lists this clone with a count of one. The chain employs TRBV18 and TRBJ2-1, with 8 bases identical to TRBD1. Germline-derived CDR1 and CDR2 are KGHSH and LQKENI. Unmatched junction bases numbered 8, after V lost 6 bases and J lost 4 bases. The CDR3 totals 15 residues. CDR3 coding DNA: TGTGCCAGCTCCCTCGGGACAGGTTGGTACAATGAGCAGTTCTTC. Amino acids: CASSLGTGWYNEQFF.

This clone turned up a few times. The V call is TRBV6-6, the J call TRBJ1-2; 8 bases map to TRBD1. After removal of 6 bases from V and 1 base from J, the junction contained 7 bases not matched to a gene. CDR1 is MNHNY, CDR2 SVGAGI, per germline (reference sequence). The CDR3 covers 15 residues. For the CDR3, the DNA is TGTGCCAGCAGACCGACGACAGGGGTTAACTATGGCTACACCTTC. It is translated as CASRPTTGVNYGYTF.

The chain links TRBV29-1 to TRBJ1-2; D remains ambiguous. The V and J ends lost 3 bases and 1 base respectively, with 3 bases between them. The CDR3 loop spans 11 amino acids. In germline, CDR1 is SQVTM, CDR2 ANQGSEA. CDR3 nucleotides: TGCAGCGTTGACAGTAACTATGGCTACACCTTC. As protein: CSVDSNYGYTF.

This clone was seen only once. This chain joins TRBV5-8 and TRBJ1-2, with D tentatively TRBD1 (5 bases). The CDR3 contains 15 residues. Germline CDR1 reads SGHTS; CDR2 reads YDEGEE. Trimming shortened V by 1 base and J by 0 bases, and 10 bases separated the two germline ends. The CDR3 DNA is TGTGCCAGCAGCTTGTGGGGGGATACTAACTATGGCTACACCTTC. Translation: CASSLWGDTNYGYTF. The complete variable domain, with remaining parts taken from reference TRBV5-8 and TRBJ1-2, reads EAGVTQSPTHLIKTRGQQATLRCSPISGHTSVYWYQQALGLGLQFLLWYDEGEERNRGNFPPRFSGRQFPNYSSELNVNALELEDSALYLCASSLWGDTNYGYTFGSGTRLTVV.

DNA of the CDR3: TGCGCCAGCAGCTTGTTACAGGGGGCTAGAGAGACCCAGTACTTC. Its translation is CASSLLQGARETQYF. The J gene is TRBJ2-5, the V gene TRBV5-1, with TRBD1 identical over 9 bases. The V gene's germline CDR1 is SGHRS and CDR2 YFSETQ. With 1 base clipped from V and 4 bases from J, the junction kept 5 bases outside the gene matches. CDR3 size: 15 residues.